This TCR beta chain was retrieved from a study of T cell responses to AZD1222 COVID-19 vaccine. Study results and limitations: Just five or six AZD1222 recipients were seropositive at baseline. Most donors were white British and more were female, and clonal diversity was possibly underestimated.

The CDR3 sequence is 16 residues long. The germline gives CDR1 LNHDA, CDR2 SQIVND (reference sequence). Trimming took off 5 bases at V and 0 bases at J, with 14 bases between the two ends. As to this clone: The target antigen is unknown.

Second-dose recipients at about 4 or about 12 weeks were treated as one pooled group. The data were produced by immunoSEQ multiplex PCR, yet TCRdb's version contains in-frame clones alone and is incomplete. The profile shows 110,000 to 150,000 clones, roughly 91% of them singletons. The chain joins TRBV19 to TRBJ1-5, with unresolved D. The source was peripheral blood, collected 28 days after the second AZD1222 dose. This TCR was recovered from an adult who received the AZD1222 COVID-19 vaccine. In DNA, the CDR3 is TGTGCCAGTAGTGACCGGACGGTGTATAGCAATCAGCCCCAGCATTTT. As protein: CASSDRTVYSNQPQHF.